This T cell receptor (beta chain) was recovered during a study of blood T cell repertoires in COVID-19. Between the trimmed V and J ends, which lost 0 bases and 1 base, there was a span of 7 bases. This CDR3 region has 14 residues. In germline, CDR1 is SGHRS, CDR2 YFSETQ. Clones were sequenced by immunoSEQ multiplex PCR, and TCRdb holds only the in-frame ones, with some missing. Here the sample spans under 350,000 clones, 70% to 90% being singletons. The chain joins TRBV5-1 to TRBJ1-2; a weak D match, TRBD1 (6 bases). The source of this sequence is a woman in her 70s with acute or convalescent COVID-19. Input material: peripheral blood. CDR3 bases: TGCGCCAGCAGCTTGGAGGGGGATAACTATGGCTACACCTTC. Protein: CASSLEGDNYGYTF.